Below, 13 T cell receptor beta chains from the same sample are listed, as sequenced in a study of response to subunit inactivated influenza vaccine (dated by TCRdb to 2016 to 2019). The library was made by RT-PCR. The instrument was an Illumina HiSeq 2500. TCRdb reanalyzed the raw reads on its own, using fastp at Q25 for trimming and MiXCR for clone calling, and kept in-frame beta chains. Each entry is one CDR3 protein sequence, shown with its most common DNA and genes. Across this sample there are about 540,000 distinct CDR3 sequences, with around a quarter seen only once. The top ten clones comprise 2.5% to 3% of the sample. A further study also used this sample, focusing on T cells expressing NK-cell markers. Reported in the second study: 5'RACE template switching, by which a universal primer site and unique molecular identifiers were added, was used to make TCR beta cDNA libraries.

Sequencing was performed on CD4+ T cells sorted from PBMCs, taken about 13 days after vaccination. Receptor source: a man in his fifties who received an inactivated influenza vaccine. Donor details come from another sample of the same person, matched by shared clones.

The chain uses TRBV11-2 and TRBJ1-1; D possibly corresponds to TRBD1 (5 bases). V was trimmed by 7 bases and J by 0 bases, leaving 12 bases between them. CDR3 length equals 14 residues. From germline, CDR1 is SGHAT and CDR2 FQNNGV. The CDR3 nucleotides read TGTGCCAGCACCCTCGGGGGGGTGAACACTGAAGCTTTCTTT. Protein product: CASTLGGVNTEAFF. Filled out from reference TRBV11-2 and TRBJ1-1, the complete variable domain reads EAGVAQSPRYKIIEKRQSVAFWCNPISGHATLYWYQQILGQGPKLLIQFQNNGVVDDSQLPKDRFSAERLKGVDSTLKIQPAKLEDSAVYLCASTLGGVNTEAFFGQGTRLTVV.

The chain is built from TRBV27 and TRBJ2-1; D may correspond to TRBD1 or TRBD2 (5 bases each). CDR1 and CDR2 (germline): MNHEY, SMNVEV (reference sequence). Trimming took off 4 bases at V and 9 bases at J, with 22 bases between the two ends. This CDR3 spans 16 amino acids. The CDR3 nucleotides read TGTGCCAGCAGTTCCGCGTGGGGGTCCCTTTCCAGTGAGCAGTTCTTC. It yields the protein CASSSAWGSLSSEQFF.

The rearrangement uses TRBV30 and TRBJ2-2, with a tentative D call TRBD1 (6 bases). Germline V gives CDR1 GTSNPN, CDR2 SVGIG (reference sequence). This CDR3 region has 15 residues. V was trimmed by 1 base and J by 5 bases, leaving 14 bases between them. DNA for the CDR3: TGTGCCTGGAGTGGACCGGGACAAATAACCGGGGAGCTGTTTTTT. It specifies CAWSGPGQITGELFF.

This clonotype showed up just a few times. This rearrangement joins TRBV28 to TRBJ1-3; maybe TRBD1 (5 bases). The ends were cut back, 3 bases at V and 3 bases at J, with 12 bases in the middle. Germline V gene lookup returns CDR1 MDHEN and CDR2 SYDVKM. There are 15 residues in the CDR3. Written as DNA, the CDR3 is TGTGCCAGCAGTTTTGTAAGGGGAGGTGGAAACACCATATATTTT. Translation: CASSFVRGGGNTIYF. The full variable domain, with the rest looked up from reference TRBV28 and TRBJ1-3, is DVKVTQSSRYLVKRTGEKVFLECVQDMDHENMFWYRQDPGLGLRLIYFSYDVKMKEKGDIPEGYSVSREKKERFSLILESASTNQTSMYLCASSFVRGGGNTIYFGEGSWLTVV.

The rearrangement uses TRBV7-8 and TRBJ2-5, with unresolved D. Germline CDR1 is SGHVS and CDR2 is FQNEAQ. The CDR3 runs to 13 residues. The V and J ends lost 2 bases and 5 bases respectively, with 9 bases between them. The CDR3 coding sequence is TGTGCCAGCAGCTTACTCAGTGGGGAGACCCAGTACTTC. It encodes CASSLLSGETQYF.

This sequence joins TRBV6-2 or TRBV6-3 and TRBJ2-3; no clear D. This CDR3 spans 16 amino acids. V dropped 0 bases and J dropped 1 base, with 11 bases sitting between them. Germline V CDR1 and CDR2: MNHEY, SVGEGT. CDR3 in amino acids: CASSYSTTDRTDTQYF. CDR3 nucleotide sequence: TGTGCCAGCAGTTACTCGACGACGGACCGCACAGATACGCAGTATTTT.

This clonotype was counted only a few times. The CDR3 spells CASSQAGLDVAREQFF. CDR3 DNA sequence: TGTGCCAGCAGCCAAGCGGGACTAGATGTAGCGCGTGAGCAGTTCTTC. The rearrangement links TRBV3-1 to TRBJ2-1, with 8 bases identical to TRBD2. The CDR3 loop spans 16 amino acids. V shed 1 base and J 9 bases; nucleotides not matched to a gene: 11. CDR1 and CDR2 (germline): LGHDT, YNNKEL (reference sequence).

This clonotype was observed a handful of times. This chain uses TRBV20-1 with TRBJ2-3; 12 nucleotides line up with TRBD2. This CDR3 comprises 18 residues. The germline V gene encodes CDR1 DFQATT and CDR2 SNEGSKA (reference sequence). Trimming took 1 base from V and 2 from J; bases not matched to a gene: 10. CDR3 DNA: TGCAGTGCTAGAGCCCCTGGTCGACTAGCGGGAGTCACAGATACGCAGTATTTT. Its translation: CSARAPGRLAGVTDTQYF.

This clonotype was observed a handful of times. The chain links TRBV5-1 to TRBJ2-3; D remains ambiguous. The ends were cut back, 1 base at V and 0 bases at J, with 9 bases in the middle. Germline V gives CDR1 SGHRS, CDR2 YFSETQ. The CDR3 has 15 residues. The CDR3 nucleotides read TGCGCCAGCAGCTTGATCTCGGACAGCACAGATACGCAGTATTTT. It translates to CASSLISDSTDTQYF.

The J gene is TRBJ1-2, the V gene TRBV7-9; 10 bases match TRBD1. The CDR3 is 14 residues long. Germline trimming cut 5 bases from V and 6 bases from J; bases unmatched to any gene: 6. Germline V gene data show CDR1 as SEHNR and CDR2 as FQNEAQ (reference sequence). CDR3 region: CASSRDRGNNGYTF. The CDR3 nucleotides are TGTGCCAGCAGCCGGGACAGGGGAAATAATGGCTACACCTTC. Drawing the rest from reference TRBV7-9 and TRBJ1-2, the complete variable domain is DTGVSQNPRHKITKRGQNVTFRCDPISEHNRLYWYRQTLGQGPEFLTYFQNEAQLEKSRLLSDRFSAERPKGSFSTLEIQRTEQGDSAMYLCASSRDRGNNGYTFGSGTRLTVV.

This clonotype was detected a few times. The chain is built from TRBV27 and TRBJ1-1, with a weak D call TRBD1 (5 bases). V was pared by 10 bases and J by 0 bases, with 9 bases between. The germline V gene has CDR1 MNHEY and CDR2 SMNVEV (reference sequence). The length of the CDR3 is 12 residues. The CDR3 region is CATGTVNTEAFF. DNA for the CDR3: TGTGCCACCGGGACGGTGAACACTGAAGCTTTCTTT.

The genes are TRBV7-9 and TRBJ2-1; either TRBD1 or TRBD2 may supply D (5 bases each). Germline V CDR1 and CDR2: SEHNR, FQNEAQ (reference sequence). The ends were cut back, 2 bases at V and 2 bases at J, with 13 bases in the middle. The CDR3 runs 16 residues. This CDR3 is CASSLRGLGAYNEQFF. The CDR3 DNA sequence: TGTGCCAGCAGCTTAAGAGGGCTGGGGGCCTACAATGAGCAGTTCTTC.

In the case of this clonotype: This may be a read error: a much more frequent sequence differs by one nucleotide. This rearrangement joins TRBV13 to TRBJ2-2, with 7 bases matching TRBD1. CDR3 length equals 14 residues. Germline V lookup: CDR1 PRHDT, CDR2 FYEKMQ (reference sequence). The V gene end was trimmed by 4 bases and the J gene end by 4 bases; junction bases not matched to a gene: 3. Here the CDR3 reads CASSWGQRTGELFF. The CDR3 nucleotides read TGTGCCAGCAGCTGGGGACAGCGCACCGGGGAGCTGTTTTTT.